This passage covers 10 T cell receptor beta chains from one sample sequenced in a study of T-cell reconstitution after alpha-beta-depleted transplantation in children. Unique molecular identifiers were used in preparing the TCRbeta library. TCRdb reanalysed the PCR reads using MiXCR and keeps one entry per CDR3 protein. The sample consists of some 400,000 distinct CDR3 sequences, about a fifth of them appearing once. This specimen was PBMCs from the stem cell graft donor, taken from the stem cell graft. Every receptor here comes from a human donor who donated a stem cell graft to a child with acute myeloid leukemia.

This clonotype was counted ten times or more. The chain recombines TRBV12-3 or TRBV12-4 with TRBJ2-5, with D uncertain. The CDR3 contains 13 residues. V lost 4 bases to trimming and J lost 8 bases, with 14 bases between them. As DNA, the CDR3 is TGTGCCAGCAGTTCGGACGTTAAAATTACCCAGTACTTC. This translates into CASSSDVKITQYF.

This clonotype was counted many times. The V call is TRBV3-1, the J call TRBJ2-7; D is unclear. The V gene lost 1 base and the J gene lost 6 bases, with 13 bases spanning the gap. Germline V CDR1 and CDR2: LGHDT, YNNKEL (reference sequence). The CDR3 runs 14 residues. The CDR3 DNA sequence: TGTGCCAGCAGCCAAGTAGGCCTACTGGCCGAGCAGTACTTC. Translating it yields CASSQVGLLAEQYF.

This clonotype was counted ten times or more. The chain has TRBV20-1 and TRBJ2-7, with 11 bases aligning to TRBD2. Germline V CDR1 and CDR2: DFQATT, SNEGSKA (reference sequence). V lost 0 bases, J lost 2 bases, and 3 bases stayed unmatched. The CDR3 consists of 15 residues. CDR3 DNA sequence: TGCAGTGCTAGAGATGAGACTAGCGGGACCTACGAGCAGTACTTC. Protein: CSARDETSGTYEQYF.

This clonotype occurred a few times. J is TRBJ2-1 and V is TRBV7-8, with D possibly matching TRBD2 (6 bases). The CDR3 is 16 residues long. V was shortened by 0 bases and J by 2 bases, with 11 bases between the two germline ends. CDR1 and CDR2 from the germline V gene are SGHVS and FQNEAQ. The CDR3 bases are TGTGCCAGCAGCTTAGCCCGACTAGTGCCCTACAATGAGCAGTTCTTC. It encodes CASSLARLVPYNEQFF.

This clonotype occurred a few times. The chain carries TRBV20-1 and TRBJ1-5; D is possibly TRBD1 (6 bases). CDR3 length: 14 residues. Germline-derived CDR1 and CDR2 are DFQATT and SNEGSKA (reference sequence). Trimming removed 4 bases at V and 5 bases at J, with 15 bases between. This CDR3 is CSANTRGRDQPQHF. The CDR3 region has the DNA TGCAGTGCTAATACGAGGGGGAGGGATCAGCCCCAGCATTTT.

This chain's CDR3 is CASSYYSANEQFF. CDR3 DNA: TGTGCCAGCAGTTACTACTCGGCGAATGAGCAGTTCTTC. This chain joins TRBV6-2 or TRBV6-3 and TRBJ2-1; D is unclear. Germline-derived CDR1 and CDR2 are MNHEY and SVGEGT. Trimming removed 1 base at V and 7 bases at J, with 8 bases between. This CDR3 comprises 13 residues.

The CDR3 nucleotides are TGTGCCAGCAGTGACCGGGGTAGCGTATACAATGAGCAGTTCTTC. It is translated as CASSDRGSVYNEQFF. This sequence joins TRBV6-1 and TRBJ2-1, with a weak D call TRBD2 (5 bases). The CDR3 covers 15 residues. The V gene lost 3 bases and the J gene lost 4 bases, with 13 bases spanning the gap. Per germline, CDR1 MNHNS and CDR2 SASEGT.

This clonotype was detected many times. The J gene is TRBJ2-3, the V gene TRBV15; 8 positions agree with TRBD2. Germline-derived CDR1 and CDR2 are LNHNV and YYDKDF (reference sequence). The trim removed 1 base at V and 0 bases at J, leaving 3 bases unmatched. The CDR3 spans 16 residues. The CDR3 DNA follows: TGTGCCACCAGCAGAGGCACTAGCGGAAGCACAGATACGCAGTATTTT. Its translation is CATSRGTSGSTDTQYF.

This chain links TRBV7-2 with TRBJ2-1, with D unresolved. This CDR3 has 14 residues. V dropped 1 base and J dropped 6 bases, with 10 bases sitting between them. Germline CDR1 is SGHTA and CDR2 is FQGNSA. CDR3 amino acids: CASSLDVTPNEQFF. The CDR3 nucleotides are TGTGCCAGCAGCTTAGATGTGACTCCCAATGAGCAGTTCTTC. The full variable domain, completed using reference TRBV7-2 and TRBJ2-1, is GAGVSQSPSNKVTEKGKDVELRCDPISGHTALYWYRQSLGQGLEFLIYFQGNSAPDKSGLPSDRFSAERTGGSVSTLTIQRTQQEDSAVYLCASSLDVTPNEQFFGPGTRLTVL.

This clonotype occurred many times. The gene calls are TRBV12-3 or TRBV12-4 and TRBJ2-3; 13 nucleotides agree with TRBD2. The CDR3 sequence is 14 residues long. The ends lost 6 bases at V and 6 bases at J; junction bases unmatched: 3. The CDR3 coding sequence is TGTGCCAGCAGCCTGACTAGCGGGAGGGATACGCAGTATTTT. Protein sequence: CASSLTSGRDTQYF.